This TCR beta chain was found in a study of molecular identifiers for immune sequencing clone quantification. Study-level information: Replicates partitioned RNA from about 20,000 or 100,000 naive CD8 cells into five parts, sequencing four. Whole-study findings and limits: Spiked Jurkat TCR RNA equivalent to one cell reportedly surfaced among some 1 million naive cells.

The authors built bulk TCR libraries by previously described methods with listed TCR primers. TCRdb ran MiXCR on the PCR reads and lists one entry per CDR3 protein. This repertoire shows some 320,000 distinct CDR3 sequences, roughly 23% found once; its top ten account for about 0.79%. This clonotype was observed many times. The antigen is not known. The TCR sequence derives from a human donor in good health. Some libraries in this study had Jurkat cell RNA spiked in. What was sequenced was naive CD8+ T cells from blood, with Jurkat cell RNA spiked in. Subset in this sample: FACS-sorted CD8+CD4-CCR7+CD45RA+ naive T cells.

The CDR3 here is CSVEDYHGDGSDEQFF. DNA for the CDR3: TGCAGCGTTGAAGATTACCATGGCGACGGTTCCGATGAGCAGTTCTTC. The V call is TRBV29-1, the J call TRBJ2-1; D is unclear. V was shortened by 0 bases and J by 8 bases, with 20 bases between the two germline ends. CDR1 and CDR2 from the germline V gene are SQVTM and ANQGSEA. This CDR3 spans 16 amino acids.